Presented here are 3 T cell receptor beta chains from one specimen sequenced in a study of cytomegalovirus exposure and HLA in healthy donors. 60 Vbeta and 13 Jbeta primers were used in PCR. Produced via immunoSEQ multiplex PCR; TCRdb's table is partial and in-frame only. The table lists under 150,000 clones, approximately 80% of them singletons. The material sequenced was PBMCs. These receptors came from a male donor in good health and CMV-seronegative.

The chain joins TRBV6-5 to TRBJ1-2; D not certain. Trimming pared 6 bases from V and 4 bases from J, leaving 9 bases between. This CDR3 contains 12 residues. Germline V gene lookup returns CDR1 MNHEY and CDR2 SVGAGI. CDR3 sequence reads: CASRRGIYGYTF. DNA for the CDR3: TGTGCCAGCAGGAGAGGGATCTATGGCTACACCTTC.

This clone has just a few counts. The chain recombines TRBV7-2 with TRBJ2-2; 9 bases are shared with TRBD1. The ends lost 1 base at V and 7 bases at J; junction bases unmatched: 10. Germline CDR1 and CDR2: SGHTA and FQGNSA. CDR3 length equals 17 residues. CDR3 nucleotides: TGTGCCAGCAGCTTAGGTGGACAGGGGCCTTTCCACGGGGAGCTGTTTTTT. The encoded protein is CASSLGGQGPFHGELFF.

This sequence joins TRBV5-6 and TRBJ2-3; 11 bases map to TRBD2. J lost 2 bases, V lost 6 bases, and 5 bases had no gene match. The CDR3 consists of 15 residues. The germline gives CDR1 SGHDT, CDR2 YYEEEE. This chain's CDR3 is CASKVLAGATDTQYF. CDR3 sequence (DNA): TGTGCCAGCAAGGTACTAGCGGGAGCCACAGATACGCAGTATTTT.